One and the same sample provided the 29 T cell receptor beta chains below, sequenced in a study of tumor and adjacent non-tumor tissue in lung cancer. Three rounds of nested PCR, following a modified ARM-PCR protocol, produced the TCRbeta library. TCRdb reprocessed the multiplex PCR reads via MiXCR and lists one record per CDR3 protein. The sample contains 89,000 or so distinct CDR3 sequences, around two thirds of which appear only once. This sample's RNA came from whole unsorted tissue. The sequenced material came from lung tumor tissue. The receptors derive from a man aged 70 or older with non-small cell lung cancer.

In the case of this clonotype: Germline and junction disagree at one end, which may indicate a read error. The chain employs TRBV11-2 and TRBJ2-7; D is ambiguous. Germline loops: CDR1 SGHAT, CDR2 FQNNGV. CDR3 length: 13 residues. CDR3 residues: CASSLDPDYEQYF. The CDR3 bases are TGTGCTAGCAGCTTAGATCCAGACTACGAGCAGTACTTC.

Details on this clonotype: Just one base apart from a much larger clone, this may be a read error. The gene calls are TRBV6-6 and TRBJ1-1, with D possibly TRBD1 on 5 matching bases. The CDR3 runs to 15 residues. Per the germline V gene, CDR1 is MNHNY and CDR2 is SVGAGI (reference sequence). CDR3 amino acids: CVTEGGARGNTEAFF. The CDR3 region has the DNA TGTGTCACCGAAGGTGGGGCGAGGGGGAACACTGAAGCTTTCTTT.

Worth noting for this clonotype: A single base separates this from a much larger clone, so it may be a read error. V is TRBV20-1 and J is TRBJ1-5; D remains unclear. Per germline, CDR1 DFQATT and CDR2 SNEGSKA (reference sequence). The CDR3 is 13 amino acids. Here the CDR3 DNA reads TGCAGTGTTAGAGAATATAGCAATCAGCCCCAGCATTTT. This translates into CSVREYSNQPQHF.

The rearrangement uses TRBV6-5 and TRBJ2-7; 8 bases match TRBD2. In germline, CDR1 is MNHEY, CDR2 SVGAGI. The CDR3 has 15 amino acids. V shed 2 bases, J shed 4 bases, and the junction held 7 bases outside the gene matches. The CDR3 region has the DNA TGTGCCAGCAGTTACCTGGCCAGCGGGAGATACGAGCAGTACTTC. This encodes CASSYLASGRYEQYF.

The table lists this clonotype with a few counts. The V gene is TRBV2, the J gene TRBJ2-5; 7 nucleotides align to TRBD1. CDR1 is SNHLY, CDR2 FYNNEI, per germline. The J segment lost 4 bases and the V segment lost 9 bases, leaving 11 bases of the junction unmatched. The CDR3 totals 14 residues. CDR3 residues: CASRRSAGGETQYF. CDR3 sequence (DNA): TGTGCCAGTCGGAGATCGGCAGGGGGAGAGACCCAGTACTTC.

Turning to this clonotype: A much larger clone sits a single nucleotide away, making a read error possible. The rearrangement uses TRBV11-3 and TRBJ2-7; D is undetermined. The CDR3 has 14 residues. With 2 bases removed from V and 3 bases from J, the gap between germline ends came to 11 bases. CDR1 and CDR2 from the germline V gene are SGHNT and YENEEA. The CDR3 spells CASSLKDHYYEQYF. The CDR3 coding sequence is TGTGCCAGCAGCTTAAAGGACCATTACTACGAGCAGTACTTC.

On this clonotype: Just one base apart from a much larger clone, this may be a read error. The V gene is TRBV6-6, the J gene TRBJ1-4, with TRBD1 matching 8 bases. The CDR3 sequence is 16 residues long. Germline V CDR1 and CDR2: MNHNY, SVGAGI (reference sequence). The DNA of the CDR3 is TGTACCAGCAGTGGCGGACAGGGTATTGCTAATGAAAAACTGTTTTTT. Translating gives CTSSGGQGIANEKLFF.

In its sample, this clonotype was seen once. V gene TRBV6-1 combines with J gene TRBJ2-3; the D gene is possibly TRBD1 (6 bases). Trimming took off 7 bases at V and 6 bases at J, with 20 bases between the two ends. The CDR3 is 15 residues long. Per germline, CDR1 MNHNS and CDR2 SASEGT. The CDR3 DNA sequence: TGTGCCAGCATCCGAGAGGACAGTTACCTGGATACGCAGTATTTT. This encodes CASIREDSYLDTQYF.

Remarks on this clonotype: This sequence may be a read error, since a much larger clone differs from it by one base. The V and J genes are TRBV30 and TRBJ2-2; 8 nucleotides line up with TRBD1. Germline-derived CDR1 and CDR2 are GTSNPN and SVGIG (reference sequence). This CDR3 spans 15 amino acids. Trimming cost V 0 bases and J 9 bases; bases outside gene matches: 9. DNA of the CDR3: TGTGCCTGGAGTGTACCGGACAGGGAGGTCAGGGAGCTGTTTTTT. Its translation is CAWSVPDREVRELFF.

As to this clonotype: Here the CDR3 omits its conserved ending phenylalanine or tryptophan, so a read error is the likely source. The chain is built from TRBV12-3 or TRBV12-4 and TRBJ1-1; D might be TRBD1 (6 bases). This CDR3 region has 14 residues. With 5 bases removed from V and 0 bases from J, the gap between germline ends came to 10 bases. The CDR3 reads CASSPGHLNTEAFL. As DNA, the CDR3 is TGTGCCAGCAGTCCGGGACACCTGAACACTGAAGCTTTCTTA.

The chain has TRBV6-5 and TRBJ2-7; D uncertain. This CDR3 contains 13 residues. In germline, CDR1 is MNHEY, CDR2 SVGAGI. V lost 5 bases, J lost 13 bases, and 21 bases lay in between. The CDR3 sequence: CASSVTFTYERYF. The CDR3 DNA is TGTGCCAGCAGTGTGACATTTACCTACGAGCGATACTTC.

Remarks on this clonotype: Relative to the germline gene, one junction end is altered; a read error may explain this. V usage is TRBV28 and J usage is TRBJ2-1; 10 nucleotides line up with TRBD1. The CDR3 runs 15 residues. Per germline, CDR1 MDHEN and CDR2 SYDVKM. CDR3 sequence: CASSPLGQGYIEQFF. For the CDR3, the DNA is TGTGCCAGCAGTCCCCTGGGACAGGGGTACATTGAGCAGTTCTTC.

This clonotype occurred a few times. A read error may explain this, as a much larger clone is one base away. The chain employs TRBV12-3 or TRBV12-4 and TRBJ2-5; 11 bases agree with TRBD2. The junction had 5 bases not matched to a gene; V was cut back by 8 bases and J by 0 bases. The CDR3 covers 15 residues. This CDR3 is CASLPSGGYQETQYF. As DNA, the CDR3 is TGTGCCAGCCTCCCTAGCGGGGGGTACCAAGAGACCCAGTACTTC.

Worth noting for this clonotype: One end of the junction fails to match germline, which may point to a read error. The chain is built from TRBV6-5 and TRBJ2-2; D gene unclear. Per germline, CDR1 MNHEY and CDR2 SVGAGI. The CDR3 spans 13 residues. The CDR3 nucleotides read TGTGCCGGCAGTCCGGGTCGAGCCGGGGAGCTGTTTTTT. Protein sequence: CAGSPGRAGELFF.

On this clonotype: The CDR3 does not close with the conserved phenylalanine or tryptophan, likely indicating a read error. V is TRBV10-3 and J is TRBJ2-1; D ambiguous. The CDR3 has 14 residues. Germline V gene lookup returns CDR1 ENHRY and CDR2 SYGVKD. CDR3 sequence: CAISESELHNEQFL. The CDR3 DNA sequence: TGTGCCATTAGTGAGTCTGAACTACACAATGAGCAGTTCCTC.

This clonotype has just one count. A much larger clone sits a single nucleotide away, making a read error possible. Likely a read error: the CDR3 ends without its conserved phenylalanine or tryptophan. The chain employs TRBV6-5 and TRBJ1-6, with a weak D call TRBD1 (6 bases). Looked up from germline, CDR1 is MNHEY and CDR2 is SVGAGI. The CDR3 has 14 residues. V lost 5 bases and J 9 bases, leaving 14 bases between the germline ends. The CDR3: CASSGTRDASPLHS. CDR3 coding DNA: TGTGCCAGCAGTGGGACAAGGGACGCTTCACCCCTCCACTCT.

The chain has TRBV12-3 or TRBV12-4 and TRBJ1-4; TRBD1 is a possible D gene (6 bases). V was pared by 8 bases and J by 8 bases, with 15 bases between. CDR3 length equals 13 residues. The CDR3 here is CASGLSGGEKLFF. Here the CDR3 DNA reads TGTGCCAGCGGCCTCTCCGGGGGCGAAAAACTGTTTTTT.

This clonotype was seen more than once but under ten times. At one of its ends the junction is not consistent with the germline gene, which may arise from a read error. The rearrangement links TRBV11-2 to TRBJ2-3; 7 bases agree with TRBD2. CDR3 size: 18 residues. Germline assignment: CDR1 SGHAT and CDR2 FQNNGV. The CDR3, as DNA: TGTGCCAGTAGCCCTGGACCAGCGGGGCCCTTGAGCACAGATATGCAGTATTTT. It translates to CASSPGPAGPLSTDMQYF.

The chain has TRBV29-1 and TRBJ1-2; a possible D gene is TRBD1 (5 bases). Trimming took 2 bases from V and 4 from J, leaving 14 bases between them. Germline V gene data show CDR1 as SQVTM and CDR2 as ANQGSEA. This CDR3 region has 14 residues. The CDR3 DNA reads TGCAGCGTTGAATCTGGACGGGGGACCTATGGCTACACCTTC. Translation: CSVESGRGTYGYTF.

About this clonotype itself: One junction end disagrees with the germline gene, perhaps due to a read error. The chain carries TRBV4-2 and TRBJ2-3; TRBD2 might be the D (6 bases). This CDR3 has 16 residues. The germline gives CDR1 LGHNA, CDR2 YNFKEQ. In nucleotides, the CDR3 is TGTGCCAACAGCCAAGATTTGAACGGGGACGGGGGTACGCAGTATTTT. Translation: CANSQDLNGDGGTQYF.

Turning to this clonotype: Germline is not matched at one junction end, which may reflect a read error. This chain uses TRBV10-3 with TRBJ2-1, with D tentatively TRBD1 (7 bases). CDR1 is ENHRY and CDR2 is SYGVKD in the germline V gene. The CDR3 has 12 amino acids. Here the CDR3 reads CTIMRDSSGQFF. DNA of the CDR3: TGTACCATCATGCGGGACAGCTCCGGGCAATTCTTC.

As concerns this clonotype: Compared with germline, one end of the junction differs, possibly owing to a read error. This chain links TRBV4-2 with TRBJ2-3; 13 bases line up with TRBD2. CDR1 LGHNA and CDR2 YNFKEQ come from the germline V gene. This CDR3 is 24 amino acids long. The CDR3 spells CASSQASQPPGTSGAWPGADTRYF. Here the CDR3 DNA reads TGTGCCAGCAGCCAAGCTTCCCAACCTCCCGGGACTAGCGGGGCGTGGCCAGGGGCAGATACGCGGTATTTT.

The J gene is TRBJ1-5, the V gene TRBV7-3; D remains unclear. Trimming left V 6 bases short and J 8 bases short, with 17 bases between. This CDR3 comprises 14 residues. CDR1 is SGHTA, CDR2 FQGTGA, per germline. The CDR3 coding sequence is TGTGCCAGCAGTTTATTGAGGGCCAGCAAGCCCCAGCATTTT. Protein sequence: CASSLLRASKPQHF. The full variable domain, in which reference TRBV7-3 and TRBJ1-5 provide the parts outside the CDR3, is GAGVSQTPSNKVTEKGKYVELRCDPISGHTALYWYRQSLGQGPEFLIYFQGTGAADDSGLPNDRFFAVRPEGSVSTLKIQRTERGDSAVYLCASSLLRASKPQHFGDGTRLSIL.

In the case of this clonotype: This may come from a read error, since a much larger clone is one base off. V gene TRBV20-1 combines with J gene TRBJ2-1; D gene ambiguous. The germline V and J ends were trimmed by 3 bases and 8 bases, with 11 bases remaining between them. The length of the CDR3 is 12 residues. The germline gives CDR1 DFQATT, CDR2 SNEGSKA (reference sequence). The CDR3 sequence is CSASFGSYEQFF. CDR3 nucleotide sequence: TGCAGTGCTAGTTTCGGGTCCTATGAGCAGTTCTTC.

This clonotype was seen ten or more times. The chain is built from TRBV12-3 or TRBV12-4 and TRBJ1-6, with D possibly being TRBD1 (6 bases). The germline V and J ends were trimmed by 5 bases and 9 bases, with 20 bases remaining between them. The CDR3 extends over 16 amino acids. CDR3 nucleotide sequence: TGTGCCAGCAGTCCCCGGGGGCTACGGGCAGGTTCACCCCTCCACTTT. It specifies CASSPRGLRAGSPLHF.

This clonotype was observed many times. The genes are TRBV5-6 and TRBJ2-7, with 7 bases lining up with TRBD1. Trimming removed 4 bases from V and 7 bases from J; junction bases left unmatched: 5. The length of the CDR3 is 12 residues. Germline CDR1 is SGHDT and CDR2 is YYEEEE. This CDR3 is CASSAGTAEQYF. CDR3 nucleotide sequence: TGTGCCAGCAGCGCTGGGACAGCTGAGCAGTACTTC.

V and J are TRBV6-5 and TRBJ2-7; D uncertain. CDR3 length: 14 residues. Per the germline V gene, CDR1 is MNHEY and CDR2 is SVGAGI. As DNA, the CDR3 is TGTGTCACCAGGCGGTCGGGTGGTTCCTACGAGCAGTACTTC. Translating gives CVTRRSGGSYEQYF.

The chain combines TRBV6-6 with TRBJ1-5; the D gene is possibly TRBD1 (6 bases). The CDR3 loop spans 12 amino acids. CDR1 is MNHNY, CDR2 SVGAGI, per germline (reference sequence). CDR3 nucleotide sequence: TGTACCACTTTACAGGGTAGAGAGCTCCAGCATTTT. This encodes CTTLQGRELQHF.

Concerning this clonotype: Given the absence of the conserved phenylalanine or tryptophan at the CDR3 end, a read error is likely. This rearrangement joins TRBV6-5 to TRBJ2-3; D unresolved. The V end was cut by 0 bases, the J end by 2 bases, with 12 bases between. The CDR3 is made up of 16 amino acids. CDR1 and CDR2 from the germline V gene are MNHEY and SVGAGI. The CDR3 nucleotides read TGTGCCAGCAGTTACTCCGGAGACACACTCACAGATACGCAGTATATT. It codes for CASSYSGDTLTDTQYI.